This T cell receptor beta chain is drawn from a study of cytomegalovirus exposure and HLA in healthy donors. The study sampled nominally healthy donors, though unrecorded immune exposures were likely. The PCR contained 60 Vbeta and 13 Jbeta primers. The protocol was immunoSEQ multiplex PCR, while the TCRdb copy is restricted to in-frame clones and leaves out a portion. The sample shows almost 65,000 clones, 60% to 80% of them seen only once. A note on this clone: Its cognate antigen is unknown.

Germline CDR1 reads SGHDT; CDR2 reads YYEEEE. V dropped 4 bases and J dropped 11; count of bases not matched to a gene: 6. CDR3 length: 12 amino acids. Points from the study as a whole: Later work showed greater clonal expansion in HLA-associated TCR beta chains than in equally common others.

The sample consisted of PBMCs. The chain combines TRBV5-6 with TRBJ1-2; 9 bases match TRBD1. This TCR was sampled from a male donor in good health and CMV-seropositive. DNA of the CDR3: TGTGCCAGCAGCCCAGGACAGGGGCCGTACACCTTC. It translates to CASSPGQGPYTF.